This T cell receptor beta chain was identified during a study of cytotoxic CD8 clonotypes in ibrutinib-treated CLL (TCRdb year 2021). About the study as a whole: The cohort included around 15 treatment-naive and approximately twelve relapsed/refractory patients; 17 were IGHV unmutated. The response samples were drawn at a median of roughly twelve months into treatment, with a range of about 6 to 40 months. Cryopreserved peripheral blood mononuclear cells were collected at three points: before therapy, at response, and at either sustained remission or disease progression. Samples averaged roughly 280,000 productive templates and 80,000 to 100,000 productive rearrangements. Longitudinal samples were obtainable from about 30% of the roughly 90 participants in the trial. All remission and progressive disease samples were collected while patients were still receiving ibrutinib. Partial responses were observed in approximately 24 patients and complete responses in 2; after a median follow-up of around 64 months, remission was maintained in some 14 patients and progression was observed in roughly twelve. Points the paper makes about the study in general: Clonality increased at ibrutinib response, stayed stable in sustained remission, and fell back toward baseline at progression. At baseline, clonality was higher than in age-matched healthy donors and showed a strong correlation with circulating CD8+ T-cell counts. Public clonotypes were found to be uncommon and were observed to contract or remain stable during treatment; the increase in clonality was shown to reflect expansion of private clonotypes at ibrutinib response. Sampling times were not matched between patients in sustained remission and patients whose disease was progressing, and lymph node repertoires were not examined.

The goal of deep resolution MiSeq sequencing was a depth between 1 in 1 million and 1 in 200,000 T cells, and coverage averaged 10x per clonotype. The immunoSEQ hsTCRB Kit was used to generate the TCR beta libraries. From the authors' description of their analysis: The data were analyzed with ImmunoSEQ Analyzer and ImmunoSEQ Data Assistant, and V, D and J gene assignments followed IMGT definitions. Clonality, which ranges from 0 to 1, was calculated as one minus the normalized Shannon entropy of productive rearrangement frequencies. Public clonotype analysis was restricted to overrepresented clonotypes comprising at least 0.05% of each patient's repertoire. Roughly 12 age-matched healthy donor repertoires from immuneACCESS were used as controls for clonality. TCRdb limited this immuneACCESS table to in-frame rearrangements with V and J called. A share of clones is missing; checked studies link under half to unresolved V genes, and the rest is unexplained. V and J calls and clone size follow that table, whereas D and trimming were derived from the DNA. This sample lists about 68,000 clones; roughly 72% were detected once. The leading ten clones occupy approximately 5.2% of the sample.

This sample's time point label indicates: 12 months on ibrutinib. Around 2 micrograms of genomic DNA were extracted from cryopreserved PBMCs for TCR beta library preparation. Longitudinal blood samples from CLL patients receiving ibrutinib monotherapy were subjected to high-throughput TCR beta sequencing. Patients were enrolled in a phase 2 open-label single-center ibrutinib monotherapy trial. This clone appeared a few times. Its cognate antigen has yet to be identified. The input lacks base qualities; no much larger clone sits a single base away. The CDR3, from cysteine to phenylalanine, totals 13 residues. Solely the CDR3 DNA is kept, with 39 bases framed from the first base. V was cut back by 3 bases and J by 1 base, leaving a gap of 6 bases between them. Reading the germline V gene (reference sequence) gives CDR1 LNHDA and CDR2 SQIVND.

The source of this sequence is a human donor with chronic lymphocytic leukemia. Sample: PBMCs, taken after 12 months of ibrutinib treatment. The chain couples TRBV19 to TRBJ1-2, with the D gene call left open. The CDR3 here reads CASSMANNYGYTF. The bases read TGTGCCAGTAGTATGGCCAATAACTATGGCTACACCTTC.